These 28 T cell receptor beta chains were all obtained from the same sample, sequenced in a study of beta chain features in type 1 diabetes. Study-wide findings and caveats: Shorter TCRB CDR3s, moderately but significantly so, were found in Type 1 diabetes patients in all four CD4+ subsets.

These receptors have no known antigen. TCRB transcripts that were expressed got sequenced, as all of the isolated RNA had been reverse transcribed. The repertoire was sequenced with immunoSEQ multiplex PCR; TCRdb's copy has only in-frame clones and lacks some. Among about 230,000 clones listed, approximately 16% were seen once. Sequenced sample: naive CD4+ T cells from blood. Receptors originate from a man between 25 and 39 years old with type 1 diabetes.

The chain carries TRBV29-1 and TRBJ2-7, with 8 bases lining up with TRBD1. The CDR3 loop spans 15 amino acids. Germline V gene sequence: CDR1 SQVTM, CDR2 ANQGSEA. J was trimmed by 0 bases and V by 6 bases; bases with no gene match: 10. The CDR3 region is CSVPRGTGSSYEQYF. Written as DNA, the CDR3 is TGCAGCGTCCCAAGGGGGACAGGCAGCTCCTACGAGCAGTACTTC.

This clone was found a few times. The sample holds other DNA sequences that translate to the same CDR3. This chain connects TRBV29-1 to TRBJ2-5; 7 bases align to TRBD1. Trimming at V came to 2 bases and at J to 4 bases, leaving 1 base not matched to a gene. CDR3 length: 12 residues. CDR1 is SQVTM, CDR2 ANQGSEA, per germline. The CDR3 protein is CSVERTGETQYF. The CDR3 DNA sequence: TGCAGCGTTGAAAGGACAGGAGAGACCCAGTACTTC.

This clone occurred a few times. V is TRBV7-2 and J is TRBJ2-7, with TRBD2 matching over 12 bases. V was clipped by 2 bases and J by 4 bases; unmatched bases: 3. Germline V CDR1 and CDR2: SGHTA, FQGNSA. This CDR3 region has 15 residues. In DNA, the CDR3 is TGTGCCAGCAGCTTATTAGGACTAGCGGGATACGAGCAGTACTTC. Translation: CASSLLGLAGYEQYF. Using reference TRBV7-2 and TRBJ2-7 for the parts outside the CDR3, the full variable domain is GAGVSQSPSNKVTEKGKDVELRCDPISGHTALYWYRQSLGQGLEFLIYFQGNSAPDKSGLPSDRFSAERTGGSVSTLTIQRTQQEDSAVYLCASSLLGLAGYEQYFGPGTRLTVT.

This rearrangement joins TRBV7-9 to TRBJ2-2, with TRBD1 matching over 7 bases. The junction had 7 bases not matched to a gene; V was cut back by 5 bases and J by 7 bases. Germline CDR1 and CDR2: SEHNR and FQNEAQ (reference sequence). The CDR3 sequence is 14 residues long. CDR3 residues: CASSTRQGLGELFF. CDR3 DNA sequence: TGTGCCAGCAGCACCCGACAGGGTCTCGGGGAGCTGTTTTTT.

This chain uses TRBV30 with TRBJ2-5; 11 bases are shared with TRBD2. The V gene's germline CDR1 is GTSNPN and CDR2 SVGIG (reference sequence). The J segment lost 5 bases and the V segment lost 1 base, leaving 6 bases of the junction unmatched. CDR3 length equals 15 residues. The CDR3 sequence: CAWSGRLAGGETQYF. Written as DNA, the CDR3 is TGTGCCTGGAGTGGACGTCTAGCGGGAGGTGAGACCCAGTACTTC. Variable domain in full (rest from reference TRBV30 and TRBJ2-5): SQTIHQWPATLVQPVGSPLSLECTVEGTSNPNLYWYRQAAGRGLQLLFYSVGIGQISSEVPQNLSASRPQDRQFILSSKKLLLSDSGFYLCAWSGRLAGGETQYFGPGTRLLVL.

V and J are TRBV6-6 and TRBJ1-5; a possible D gene is TRBD1 (5 bases). This CDR3 region has 14 residues. Germline V gene sequence: CDR1 MNHNY, CDR2 SVGAGI (reference sequence). V was clipped by 2 bases and J by 8 bases, with 13 bases between them. The CDR3 spells CASSYRGSGEPQHF. For the CDR3, the DNA is TGTGCCAGCAGTTACCGGGGATCGGGGGAGCCCCAGCATTTT.

With regard to this clone: Other DNA sequences in this sample translate to the same CDR3. The chain couples TRBV5-1 to TRBJ2-3, with D unresolved. Germline lookup yields CDR1 SGHRS and CDR2 YFSETQ. The V end was cut by 0 bases, the J end by 3 bases, with 5 bases between. The CDR3 runs to 13 residues. The CDR3 protein is CASSLAGTDTQYF. In DNA form, the CDR3 reads TGCGCCAGCAGCTTGGCCGGGACAGATACGCAGTATTTT.

This clone was observed a handful of times. The chain has TRBV29-1 and TRBJ1-4; tentative D call: TRBD1 (5 bases). The V gene lost 7 bases and the J gene lost 0 bases, with 12 bases spanning the gap. In germline, CDR1 is SQVTM, CDR2 ANQGSEA. The CDR3 covers 14 residues. CDR3 loop: CSANRRTTNEKLFF. DNA for the CDR3: TGCAGCGCAAACAGGAGAACAACTAATGAAAAACTGTTTTTT.

A few counts support this clone. V and J are TRBV29-1 and TRBJ1-2, with no clear D. Trimming took 1 base from V and 6 from J, leaving 12 bases between them. Per the germline V gene, CDR1 is SQVTM and CDR2 is ANQGSEA. This CDR3 is 13 amino acids long. The CDR3 is CSVEAPQVHGYTF. The CDR3 coding sequence is TGCAGCGTTGAAGCCCCCCAAGTCCATGGCTACACCTTC.

This clone was observed a few times. This sequence joins TRBV7-9 and TRBJ2-2; TRBD1 matches 8 bases. The germline CDR1 and CDR2 sequences are SEHNR and FQNEAQ (reference sequence). This CDR3 region has 14 residues. V was pared by 5 bases and J by 4 bases, with 3 bases of the junction left unmatched. The CDR3 sequence is CASSAQGVTGELFF. CDR3 nucleotides: TGTGCCAGCAGCGCACAGGGGGTCACCGGGGAGCTGTTTTTT.

This chain connects TRBV7-3 to TRBJ2-7; a possible D gene is TRBD2 (6 bases). The germline gives CDR1 SGHTA, CDR2 FQGTGA. This CDR3 spans 12 amino acids. The V gene lost 0 bases and the J gene lost 6 bases, with 6 bases spanning the gap. DNA of the CDR3: TGTGCCAGCAGCTTAACGGGAGGCGAGCAGTACTTC. Protein sequence: CASSLTGGEQYF.

This clone was counted between two and nine times. The chain carries TRBV28 and TRBJ2-1, with 12 nucleotides matching TRBD2. The V gene end was trimmed by 10 bases and the J gene end by 4 bases; junction bases not matched to a gene: 5. There are 14 residues in the CDR3. Germline V gene data show CDR1 as MDHEN and CDR2 as SYDVKM. Here the CDR3 reads CAILAGGRYNEQFF. CDR3 nucleotide sequence: TGTGCCATCCTAGCGGGAGGGCGTTACAATGAGCAGTTCTTC.

This chain uses TRBV10-3 with TRBJ2-3; TRBD2 matches at 11 bases. Germline loops: CDR1 ENHRY, CDR2 SYGVKD. CDR3 length: 14 amino acids. The V gene end was trimmed by 5 bases and the J gene end by 6 bases; junction bases not matched to a gene: 4. CDR3 protein: CAISLTSGTDTQYF. CDR3 DNA: TGTGCCATCAGTCTGACTAGCGGGACCGATACGCAGTATTTT.

V and J are TRBV7-2 and TRBJ2-7, with 8 bases lining up with TRBD2. This CDR3 is 15 amino acids long. Germline-derived CDR1 and CDR2 are SGHTA and FQGNSA. Losses at the gene ends were 3 bases for V and 2 bases for J; bases not matched to a gene: 6. The CDR3 protein is CASSFSAGGPYEQYF. The DNA of the CDR3 is TGTGCCAGCAGCTTTTCGGCGGGAGGACCCTACGAGCAGTACTTC.

This clone was seen a few times. The chain links TRBV29-1 to TRBJ1-2, with a possible D match to TRBD1 (5 bases). The CDR3 extends over 11 amino acids. Trimming stripped 7 bases from V and 3 bases from J, with 9 bases between. Per germline, CDR1 SQVTM and CDR2 ANQGSEA. CDR3 coding DNA: TGCAGCGGGGCAGGGTACTATGGCTACACCTTC. This encodes CSGAGYYGYTF.

This chain connects TRBV4-2 to TRBJ2-6; maybe TRBD2 (6 bases). The germline gives CDR1 LGHNA, CDR2 YNFKEQ. V lost 1 base to trimming and J lost 2 bases, with 18 bases between them. There are 19 residues in the CDR3. The CDR3 region is CASSQVAAGRQPGANVLTF. CDR3 DNA sequence: TGTGCCAGCAGCCAAGTGGCGGCGGGACGTCAGCCTGGGGCCAACGTCCTGACTTTC.

The chain combines TRBV10-3 with TRBJ2-7; a weak D match, TRBD1 (6 bases). Germline V lookup: CDR1 ENHRY, CDR2 SYGVKD. Trimming removed 6 bases at V and 2 bases at J, with 14 bases between. The CDR3 length is 14 residues. As DNA, the CDR3 is TGTGCCATCAGGGGTCAGGGGCTTACCTACGAGCAGTACTTC. This translates into CAIRGQGLTYEQYF.

The rearrangement links TRBV6-6 to TRBJ1-5; 7 bases align to TRBD1. Germline values: CDR1 MNHNY, CDR2 SVGAGI (reference sequence). The CDR3 spans 16 residues. V lost 2 bases to trimming and J lost 1 base; unmatched junction nucleotides: 5. Written as DNA, the CDR3 is TGTGCCAGCAGTTACCCACAGGGACAGAGCAATCAGCCCCAGCATTTT. Its protein product is CASSYPQGQSNQPQHF.

J is TRBJ1-1 and V is TRBV29-1; D is uncertain. Trimming took 5 bases from V and 1 from J, leaving 17 bases between them. CDR3 length: 15 amino acids. Germline assignment: CDR1 SQVTM and CDR2 ANQGSEA. The CDR3 loop reads CSVRSPRWANTEAFF. The CDR3 nucleotides read TGCAGCGTTAGATCTCCCAGGTGGGCGAACACTGAAGCTTTCTTT. Full variable domain (missing parts from reference TRBV29-1 and TRBJ1-1): SAVISQKPSRDICQRGTSLTIQCQVDSQVTMMFWYRQQPGQSLTLIATANQGSEATYESGFVIDKFPISRPNLTFSTLTVSNMSPEDSSIYLCSVRSPRWANTEAFFGQGTRLTVV.

The V and J genes are TRBV9 and TRBJ1-1, with a tentative D call TRBD1 (5 bases). Germline CDR1 is SGDLS and CDR2 is YYNGEE. The V and J ends lost 0 bases and 0 bases respectively, with 6 bases between them. This CDR3 spans 14 amino acids. CDR3 in DNA: TGTGCCAGCAGCGTAGGACAGCTGAACACTGAAGCTTTCTTT. Residues: CASSVGQLNTEAFF.

The chain employs TRBV19 and TRBJ1-1, with D possibly TRBD1 on 5 matching bases. V was clipped by 7 bases and J by 4 bases, with 16 bases between them. The CDR3 is 14 amino acids. Per germline, CDR1 LNHDA and CDR2 SQIVND (reference sequence). The CDR3: CASKQARIGTEAFF. The CDR3 DNA reads as TGTGCCAGTAAACAGGCTAGGATCGGCACTGAAGCTTTCTTT. The whole variable domain, remainder taken from reference TRBV19 and TRBJ1-1, is DGGITQSPKYLFRKEGQNVTLSCEQNLNHDAMYWYRQDPGQGLRLIYYSQIVNDFQKGDIAEGYSVSREKKESFPLTVTSAQKNPTAFYLCASKQARIGTEAFFGQGTRLTVV.

This clone was picked up a small number of times. The V and J genes are TRBV29-1 and TRBJ1-4; D is uncertain. This CDR3 region has 13 residues. V shed 4 bases and J shed 3 bases, with 9 bases lying between them. Germline values: CDR1 SQVTM, CDR2 ANQGSEA. For the CDR3, the DNA is TGCAGCGTTGCCCGGGCCCCTAATGAAAAACTGTTTTTT. Translating it yields CSVARAPNEKLFF.

The sample holds a few counts of this clone. This chain uses TRBV7-3 with TRBJ2-5; 15 bases map to TRBD2. This CDR3 has 17 amino acids. The junction had 5 bases not matched to a gene; V was cut back by 3 bases and J by 3 bases. Germline V gives CDR1 SGHTA, CDR2 FQGTGA. CDR3: CASSLGLAGGEKETQYF. The CDR3 DNA reads TGTGCCAGCAGCTTGGGACTAGCGGGAGGCGAAAAAGAGACCCAGTACTTC.

The V gene is TRBV29-1, the J gene TRBJ1-4; no clear D gene. Trimming cost V 6 bases and J 8 bases, with 13 bases left between them. This CDR3 is 12 amino acids long. Germline values: CDR1 SQVTM, CDR2 ANQGSEA. CDR3 sequence reads: CSVTDLEEKLFF. CDR3 bases: TGCAGCGTAACCGACCTGGAGGAAAAACTGTTTTTT.

With respect to this clone: This same CDR3 is encoded by further DNA sequences in the sample. The chain employs TRBV29-1 and TRBJ2-5, with D possibly TRBD1 on 6 matching bases. The CDR3 runs 12 residues. V was shortened by 4 bases and J by 4 bases, with 10 bases between the two germline ends. From germline, CDR1 is SQVTM and CDR2 ANQGSEA. In DNA, the CDR3 is TGCAGCGTTGTCAGGGGCCCAGAGACCCAGTACTTC. Its protein product is CSVVRGPETQYF.

This clone was counted between two and nine times. The chain is built from TRBV9 and TRBJ2-3; 10 bases match TRBD2. After removal of 1 base from V and 3 bases from J, the junction contained 8 bases not matched to a gene. Germline CDR1 SGDLS, CDR2 YYNGEE. The CDR3 length is 17 residues. CDR3 region: CASSVQASGSQTDTQYF. CDR3 nucleotide sequence: TGTGCCAGCAGCGTACAGGCTAGCGGGAGTCAGACAGATACGCAGTATTTT.

This clone has just a few counts. The J gene is TRBJ2-5, the V gene TRBV2; TRBD2 matches 8 bases. The germline V gene has CDR1 SNHLY and CDR2 FYNNEI. The CDR3 is 14 amino acids. Trimming cost V 8 bases and J 4 bases; bases outside gene matches: 9. The CDR3 sequence: CASPAGLASETQYF. CDR3 coding DNA: TGTGCCAGCCCCGCCGGACTAGCATCAGAGACCCAGTACTTC.

The chain carries TRBV6-5 and TRBJ2-1, with 7 bases aligning to TRBD2. V lost 8 bases, J lost 2 bases, and 0 bases stayed unmatched. The CDR3 length is 12 residues. Germline lookup yields CDR1 MNHEY and CDR2 SVGAGI. The CDR3 protein is CASGRAYNEQFF. As DNA, the CDR3 is TGTGCCAGCGGGAGGGCCTACAATGAGCAGTTCTTC.